This T cell receptor beta chain was retrieved from a study of blood T cell repertoires in COVID-19. Study-wide background: PBMCs, B-cell-depleted T cells, or T cells provided the cDNA or gDNA that made up the material.

CDR1 is MDHEN and CDR2 is SYDVKM in the germline V gene. This CDR3 is built from 14 residues. After removal of 6 bases from V and 5 bases from J, the junction contained 8 bases not matched to a gene. Source study methods: Estimated nucleated cell counts came from reference gene primer amplification. Some clones are missing from TCRdb's copy, which holds only in-frame ones; the method was immunoSEQ multiplex PCR. Clone size and V and J calls were adopted from that table, with D and trimming inferred from the DNA. The repertoire holds roughly 200,000 clones, with about 90% as singletons. The study recruited people aged about 18 to 95 years across approximately 25 US areas. In assigning cohorts, the study relied on participant-reported clinical history.

The chain joins TRBV28 to TRBJ1-1; 8 nucleotides match TRBD1. Material: PBMCs or T cells enriched from blood (not recorded which). The origin of this receptor is a woman aged 25-40 years with acute COVID-19. The CDR3 region is CASSPGTGWTEAFF. The DNA for the CDR3 is TGTGCCAGCAGCCCCGGGACAGGATGGACTGAAGCTTTCTTT.